This T cell receptor beta chain stems from a study of regulatory T cells in long-lasting Graves disease. General study results and limits: Persistent Graves' patients showed less TCR diversity than newly diagnosed patients showed.

Time point noted: newly diagnosed GD, antithyroid drugs for less than 3 months. Generation of the TCR library employed RNA extracted from PBMCs. This clonotype was counted ten times or more. As yet, its antigen is unknown. Investigators prepared the TCR beta libraries by applying iRepertoire HTBI primers and Arm-PCR of CDR3 regions. Original data processing: Looking across samples, the authors found some 60 TRBV and approximately 14 TRBJ segments. TCRdb ran MiXCR on the multiplex PCR reads and lists one entry per CDR3 protein. TCRdb's processing, not the study's, gives the V and J calls here. The sample shows 350,000 to 500,000 distinct CDR3 sequences, roughly 15% of them seen only once. Germline V gene sequence: CDR1 MGHRA, CDR2 YSYEKL. This CDR3 comprises 15 residues. Trimming took 4 bases from V and 3 from J, leaving 15 bases between them. These sequences were also reported in another study, on T cells in Graves' hyperthyroidism and ophthalmopathy. That source adds: No ophthalmopathy progression within 18 months constituted stable Graves' hyperthyroidism.

The chain is built from TRBV4-1 and TRBJ1-1, with TRBD1 as a possible D gene (5 bases). The source is a woman aged 30 to 39 with Graves disease. The specimen comprised peripheral blood mononuclear cells (PBMCs), sampled at new diagnosis, from a patient treated with antithyroid drugs. CDR3 DNA sequence: TGCGCCAGCAGCCGCGCCGGGACGGGAGACACTGAAGCTTTCTTT. This encodes CASSRAGTGDTEAFF.